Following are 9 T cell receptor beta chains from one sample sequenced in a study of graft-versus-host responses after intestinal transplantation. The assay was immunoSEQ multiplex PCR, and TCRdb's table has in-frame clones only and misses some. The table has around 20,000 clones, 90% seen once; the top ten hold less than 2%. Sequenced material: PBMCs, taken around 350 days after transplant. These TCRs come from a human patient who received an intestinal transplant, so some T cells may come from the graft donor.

CDR3 in DNA: TGCGCCAGCAGTGAGTCGGAGCGGGAGACCCAGTACTTC. Translation: CASSESERETQYF. The chain is built from TRBV10-2 and TRBJ2-5; TRBD2 is a possible D gene (5 bases). CDR3 length: 13 residues. The V and J ends lost 0 bases and 5 bases respectively, with 7 bases between them. Germline V gene sequence: CDR1 WSHSY, CDR2 SAAADI.

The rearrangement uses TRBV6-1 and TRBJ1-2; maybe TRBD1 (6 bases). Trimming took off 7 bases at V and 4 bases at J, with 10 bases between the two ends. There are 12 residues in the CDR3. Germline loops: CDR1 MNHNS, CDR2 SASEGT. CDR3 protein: CASKRGGYGYTF. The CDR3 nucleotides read TGTGCCAGCAAGAGGGGGGGCTATGGCTACACCTTC.

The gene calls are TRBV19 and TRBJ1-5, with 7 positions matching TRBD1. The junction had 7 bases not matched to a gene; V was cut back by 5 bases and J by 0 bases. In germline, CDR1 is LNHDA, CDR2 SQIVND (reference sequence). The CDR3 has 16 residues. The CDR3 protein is CASSSGQNYSNQPQHF. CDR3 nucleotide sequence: TGTGCCAGTAGTTCGGGACAGAACTATAGCAATCAGCCCCAGCATTTT.

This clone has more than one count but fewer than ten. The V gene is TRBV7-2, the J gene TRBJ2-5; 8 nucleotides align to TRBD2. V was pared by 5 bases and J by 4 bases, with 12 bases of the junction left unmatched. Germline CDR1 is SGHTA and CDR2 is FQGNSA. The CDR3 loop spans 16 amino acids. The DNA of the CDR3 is TGTGCCAGCAGCCCAGGGTTTCGCCGGGGGGGAGAGACCCAGTACTTC. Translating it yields CASSPGFRRGGETQYF.

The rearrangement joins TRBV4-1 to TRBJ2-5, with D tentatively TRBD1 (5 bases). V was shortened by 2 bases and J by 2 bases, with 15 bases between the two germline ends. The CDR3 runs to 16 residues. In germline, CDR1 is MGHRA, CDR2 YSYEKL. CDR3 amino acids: CASSQWSPGYQETQYF. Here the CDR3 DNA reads TGCGCCAGCAGCCAATGGTCCCCAGGGTATCAAGAGACCCAGTACTTC.

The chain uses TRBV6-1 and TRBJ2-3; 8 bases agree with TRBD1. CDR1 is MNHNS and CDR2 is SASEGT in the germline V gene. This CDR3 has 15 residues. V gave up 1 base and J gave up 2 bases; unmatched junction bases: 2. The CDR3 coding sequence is TGTGCCAGCAGTGAAGGGACAGGGCACACAGATACGCAGTATTTT. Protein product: CASSEGTGHTDTQYF.

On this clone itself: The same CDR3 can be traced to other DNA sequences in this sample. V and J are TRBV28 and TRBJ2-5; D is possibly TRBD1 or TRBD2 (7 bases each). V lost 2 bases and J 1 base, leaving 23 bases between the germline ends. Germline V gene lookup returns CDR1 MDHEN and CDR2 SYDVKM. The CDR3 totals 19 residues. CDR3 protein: CASSLVIQGGVQVQETQYF. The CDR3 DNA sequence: TGTGCCAGCAGTTTAGTGATCCAGGGGGGGGTCCAGGTCCAAGAGACCCAGTACTTC.

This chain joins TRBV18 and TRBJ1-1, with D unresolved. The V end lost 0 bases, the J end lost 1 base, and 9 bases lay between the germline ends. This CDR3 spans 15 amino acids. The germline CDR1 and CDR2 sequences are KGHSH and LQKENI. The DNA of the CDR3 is TGTGCCAGCTCACCACCGAGCTGGGGGAACACTGAAGCTTTCTTT. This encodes CASSPPSWGNTEAFF.

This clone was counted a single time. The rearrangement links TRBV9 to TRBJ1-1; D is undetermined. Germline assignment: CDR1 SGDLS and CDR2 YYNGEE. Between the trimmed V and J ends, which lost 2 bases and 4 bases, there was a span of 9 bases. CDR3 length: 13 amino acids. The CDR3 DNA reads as TGTGCCAGCAGCGTGGAGGATGGCACTGAAGCTTTCTTT. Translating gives CASSVEDGTEAFF.